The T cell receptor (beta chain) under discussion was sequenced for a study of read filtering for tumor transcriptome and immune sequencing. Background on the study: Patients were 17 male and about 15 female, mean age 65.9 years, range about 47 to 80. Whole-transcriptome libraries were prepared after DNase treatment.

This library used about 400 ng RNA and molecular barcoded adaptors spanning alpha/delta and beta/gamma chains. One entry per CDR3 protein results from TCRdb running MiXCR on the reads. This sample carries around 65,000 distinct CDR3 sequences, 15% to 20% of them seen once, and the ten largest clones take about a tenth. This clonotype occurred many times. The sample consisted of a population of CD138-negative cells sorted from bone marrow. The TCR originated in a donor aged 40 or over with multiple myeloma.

The CDR3 DNA is TGTGCCAGCAGCCACGGACAGGGGTCGGGCACCGGGGAGCTGTTTTTT. It yields the protein CASSHGQGSGTGELFF. The V call is TRBV12-3 or TRBV12-4, the J call TRBJ2-2; 9 positions match TRBD1. V trimming: 6 bases; J trimming: 4 bases; junction bases outside the gene matches: 9. This CDR3 region has 16 residues.